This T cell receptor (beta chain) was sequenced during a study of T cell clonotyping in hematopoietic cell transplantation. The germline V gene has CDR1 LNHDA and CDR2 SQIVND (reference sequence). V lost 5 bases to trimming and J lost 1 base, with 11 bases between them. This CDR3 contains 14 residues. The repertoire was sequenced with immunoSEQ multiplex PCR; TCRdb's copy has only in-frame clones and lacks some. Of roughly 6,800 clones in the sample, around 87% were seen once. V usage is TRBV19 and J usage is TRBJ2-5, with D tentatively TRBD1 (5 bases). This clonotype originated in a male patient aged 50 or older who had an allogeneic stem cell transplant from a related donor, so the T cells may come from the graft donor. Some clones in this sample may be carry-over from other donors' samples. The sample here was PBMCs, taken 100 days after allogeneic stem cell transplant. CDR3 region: CASSSSTAQETQYF. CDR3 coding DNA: TGTGCCAGTAGTTCGTCGACAGCCCAAGAGACCCAGTACTTC.